This TCR beta chain appears in the sequencing data of a study of cytomegalovirus exposure and HLA in healthy donors. The CDR3 length is 18 residues. Trimming cost V 2 bases and J 3 bases; bases outside gene matches: 13. Germline V gives CDR1 SNHLY, CDR2 FYNNEI. Researchers ran the PCR with 60 Vbeta and 13 Jbeta primers. Clones were sequenced by immunoSEQ multiplex PCR, and TCRdb holds only the in-frame ones, with some missing. The repertoire holds around 300,000 clones, approximately 90% seen once, with about 2.5% in the top ten. This sequence joins TRBV2 and TRBJ2-1, with 7 bases fitting TRBD2. This sequence was found in a woman under 30 in good health and CMV-seronegative. The material sequenced was PBMCs. For the CDR3, the DNA is TGTGCCAGCAGTGAAAGGGGCTTCCGGGACTACGACTACAATGAGCAGTTCTTC. It codes for CASSERGFRDYDYNEQFF.